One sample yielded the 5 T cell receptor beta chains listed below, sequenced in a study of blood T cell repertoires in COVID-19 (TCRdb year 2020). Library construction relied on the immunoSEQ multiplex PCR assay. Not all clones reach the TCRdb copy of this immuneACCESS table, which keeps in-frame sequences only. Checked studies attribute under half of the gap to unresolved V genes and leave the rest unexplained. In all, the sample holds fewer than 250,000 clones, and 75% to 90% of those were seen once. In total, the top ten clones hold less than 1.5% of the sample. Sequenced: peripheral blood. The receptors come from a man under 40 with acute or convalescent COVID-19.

The CDR3 nucleotides read TGTGCCTGGAGTTTGGGTGCGGTCGAAAAACTGTTTTTT. Its translation: CAWSLGAVEKLFF. The gene calls are TRBV30 and TRBJ1-4; the D is unclear. CDR1 and CDR2 (germline): GTSNPN, SVGIG (reference sequence). The germline V and J ends were trimmed by 2 bases and 8 bases, with 12 bases remaining between them. The CDR3 length is 13 residues.

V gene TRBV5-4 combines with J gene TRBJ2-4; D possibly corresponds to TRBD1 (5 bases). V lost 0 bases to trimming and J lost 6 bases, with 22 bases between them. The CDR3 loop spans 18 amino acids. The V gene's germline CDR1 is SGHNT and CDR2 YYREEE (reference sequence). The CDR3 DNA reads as TGTGCCAGCAGCTTGGCCATTGACAGAGCAGCTACACGAAACATTCAGTACTTC. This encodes CASSLAIDRAATRNIQYF.

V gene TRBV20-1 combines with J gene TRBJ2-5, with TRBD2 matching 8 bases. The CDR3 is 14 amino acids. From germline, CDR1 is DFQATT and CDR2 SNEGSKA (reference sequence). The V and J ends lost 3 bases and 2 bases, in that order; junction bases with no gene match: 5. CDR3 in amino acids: CSASGGRPQETQYF. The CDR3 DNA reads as TGCAGTGCTAGTGGCGGGAGGCCGCAAGAGACCCAGTACTTC.

CDR3 nucleotide sequence: TGTGCCAGCAGCCGTGACAGAAATCAGCCCCAGCATTTT. It specifies CASSRDRNQPQHF. The V and J genes are TRBV7-2 and TRBJ1-5, with D possibly being TRBD1 (5 bases). Trimming cost V 5 bases and J 4 bases, with 9 bases left between them. The CDR3 contains 13 residues. The V gene's germline CDR1 is SGHTA and CDR2 FQGNSA.

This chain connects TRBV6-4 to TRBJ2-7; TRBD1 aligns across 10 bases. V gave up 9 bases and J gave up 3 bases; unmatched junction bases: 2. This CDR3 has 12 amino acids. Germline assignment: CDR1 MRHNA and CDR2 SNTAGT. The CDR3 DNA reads TGTGCCAGTGACAGGGGGCTCTACGAGCAGTACTTC. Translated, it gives CASDRGLYEQYF.